These 20 T cell receptor beta chains were all obtained from the same sample, sequenced in a study of Ad26.COV2.S vaccination and SARS-CoV-2 variants. The sample's treatment: roughly 19 received Ad26.COV2.S at low or high dose, single or two shots; about 5 received placebo; per-sample allocation not given. Collection of the samples took place on day 63 after the first injection of vaccine or placebo. The assay was immunoSEQ multiplex PCR, and TCRdb's table has in-frame clones only and misses some. The sample records some 330,000 clones, 85% to 90% being singletons. The sequences come from peripheral blood, collected in a trial of Ad26.COV2.S vaccine versus placebo. These receptors were collected from a person between 18 and 65 years old who received the Ad26.COV2.S COVID-19 vaccine or a placebo.

The chain carries TRBV10-3 and TRBJ2-3; D not certain. Germline CDR1 and CDR2: ENHRY and SYGVKD. V dropped 3 bases and J dropped 10 bases, with 8 bases sitting between them. The CDR3 runs to 11 residues. CDR3 loop: CAISDGWAQYF. DNA of the CDR3: TGTGCCATCAGTGATGGTTGGGCGCAGTATTTT.

The rearrangement joins TRBV27 to TRBJ1-2, with D maybe TRBD1 (5 bases). Germline V gives CDR1 MNHEY, CDR2 SMNVEV (reference sequence). The CDR3 totals 15 residues. Trimming removed 7 bases at V and 7 bases at J, with 22 bases between. The CDR3 DNA reads as TGTGCCAGCACCCCTTTCAGTCCCAGGGAAGGTGGCTACACCTTC. This gives the protein CASTPFSPREGGYTF.

The V gene is TRBV15, the J gene TRBJ1-1; the D is unclear. Trimming took off 3 bases at V and 0 bases at J, with 5 bases between the two ends. CDR3 length: 13 amino acids. CDR1 and CDR2 from the germline V gene are LNHNV and YYDKDF (reference sequence). The CDR3 here is CATSSTLNTEAFF. DNA for the CDR3: TGTGCCACCAGCAGCACATTGAACACTGAAGCTTTCTTT.

V gene TRBV6-6 combines with J gene TRBJ1-2; D is undetermined. The CDR3 is 11 amino acids. Germline values: CDR1 MNHNY, CDR2 SVGAGI (reference sequence). Trimming pared 5 bases from V and 8 bases from J, leaving 9 bases between. CDR3 nucleotide sequence: TGTGCCAGCAGTCACACCCAAGGCTACACCTTC. Translation: CASSHTQGYTF.

The rearrangement joins TRBV30 to TRBJ1-1, with D perhaps TRBD1 (5 bases). Between the trimmed V and J ends, which lost 6 bases and 9 bases, there was a span of 20 bases. The germline CDR1 and CDR2 sequences are GTSNPN and SVGIG (reference sequence). This CDR3 has 13 residues. CDR3 protein: CACSKGPTIKAFF. The DNA of the CDR3 is TGTGCCTGTTCTAAGGGACCCACAATTAAAGCTTTCTTT. The variable domain in full, with the rest retrieved from reference TRBV30 and TRBJ1-1, is SQTIHQWPATLVQPVGSPLSLECTVEGTSNPNLYWYRQAAGRGLQLLFYSVGIGQISSEVPQNLSASRPQDRQFILSSKKLLLSDSGFYLCACSKGPTIKAFFGQGTRLTVV.

Of note for this clone: The same CDR3 arises from other DNA sequences in this sample as well. The CDR3 bases are TGCGCCAGCAGCTCCGGACAGGGCTCCTACGAGCAGTACTTC. Translated, it gives CASSSGQGSYEQYF. The rearrangement joins TRBV5-1 to TRBJ2-7, with 8 bases aligning to TRBD1. Germline V CDR1 and CDR2: SGHRS, YFSETQ. J lost 0 bases, V lost 3 bases, and 2 bases had no gene match. The CDR3 consists of 14 residues.

The rearrangement joins TRBV19 to TRBJ1-1; D possibly corresponds to TRBD1 (5 bases). The CDR3 is 13 amino acids. Germline V lookup: CDR1 LNHDA, CDR2 SQIVND (reference sequence). The germline V and J ends were trimmed by 3 bases and 0 bases, with 5 bases remaining between them. The CDR3 DNA follows: TGTGCCAGTAGTATGACAGTGAACACTGAAGCTTTCTTT. It specifies CASSMTVNTEAFF.

The chain couples TRBV2 to TRBJ1-1, with a tentative D call TRBD1 (5 bases). Trimming took off 1 base at V and 5 bases at J, with 17 bases between the two ends. Germline CDR1 reads SNHLY; CDR2 reads FYNNEI. There are 16 residues in the CDR3. Here the CDR3 DNA reads TGTGCCAGCAGTGAAGGACCTCCGGGGCTGAGAACTGAAGCTTTCTTT. The encoded protein is CASSEGPPGLRTEAFF.

This chain connects TRBV7-8 to TRBJ1-1; D gene uncertain. Germline values: CDR1 SGHVS, CDR2 FQNEAQ. This CDR3 contains 19 residues. Trimming pared 3 bases from V and 1 base from J, leaving 24 bases between. CDR3 sequence: CASSLSALRRLDQNTEAFF. The CDR3 DNA follows: TGTGCCAGCAGCTTGTCGGCGCTCCGACGGCTGGATCAGAACACTGAAGCTTTCTTT. Full variable domain (outside the CDR3, taken from reference TRBV7-8 and TRBJ1-1): GAGVSQSPRYKVAKRGQDVALRCDPISGHVSLFWYQQALGQGPEFLTYFQNEAQLDKSGLPSDRFFAERPEGSVSTLKIQRTQQEDSAVYLCASSLSALRRLDQNTEAFFGQGTRLTVV.

The chain links TRBV30 to TRBJ1-3, with D unclear. The CDR3 covers 11 residues. V was cut by 4 bases and J by 7 bases, with 8 bases left in between. Per germline, CDR1 GTSNPN and CDR2 SVGIG (reference sequence). This chain's CDR3 is CAWTVSNTIYF. In DNA form, the CDR3 reads TGTGCCTGGACAGTGTCGAACACCATATATTTT.

This chain joins TRBV29-1 and TRBJ1-2; D is ambiguous. Germline CDR1 SQVTM, CDR2 ANQGSEA. V lost 7 bases and J lost 4, with 16 bases in between. This CDR3 is 13 amino acids long. CDR3 DNA sequence: TGCAGCGCGGTGAAACCTCTTTCCTATGGCTACACCTTC. This translates into CSAVKPLSYGYTF.

This clone was detected once. The chain has TRBV5-6 and TRBJ2-2, with a tentative D call TRBD1 (6 bases). V lost 4 bases, J lost 4 bases, and 8 bases lay in between. This CDR3 has 13 residues. Germline CDR1 SGHDT, CDR2 YYEEEE. The CDR3 coding sequence is TGTGCCAGCAGCGTACAGGGCACCGGGGAGCTGTTTTTT. Encoded protein: CASSVQGTGELFF.

This clone was detected ten times or more. The rearrangement uses TRBV4-1 and TRBJ1-2; no definite D call. The CDR3 is 14 residues long. V was cut by 4 bases and J by 14 bases, with 23 bases left in between. Germline V gives CDR1 MGHRA, CDR2 YSYEKL. The CDR3 protein is CASSPGVGVKGSTF. CDR3 nucleotide sequence: TGCGCCAGCAGCCCTGGGGTTGGGGTAAAAGGCAGTACCTTC.

The chain combines TRBV24-1 with TRBJ2-1; 7 nucleotides align to TRBD2. Germline CDR1 and CDR2: KGHDR and SFDVKD. The V and J ends lost 3 bases and 7 bases, in that order; junction bases with no gene match: 5. There are 14 residues in the CDR3. In nucleotides, the CDR3 is TGTGCCACCAGTGATAGCGGGGCTGGGAATGAGCAGTTCTTC. Its protein product is CATSDSGAGNEQFF.

V is TRBV5-1 and J is TRBJ1-1; D gene unclear. The germline CDR1 and CDR2 sequences are SGHRS and YFSETQ. The length of the CDR3 is 14 residues. The ends were cut back, 0 bases at V and 0 bases at J, with 6 bases in the middle. CDR3 nucleotides: TGCGCCAGCAGCTTGGGACACATGAACACTGAAGCTTTCTTT. Translation gives CASSLGHMNTEAFF.

This clone was seen a single time. The V and J genes are TRBV6-4 and TRBJ1-1; 9 nucleotides agree with TRBD1. In germline, CDR1 is MRHNA, CDR2 SNTAGT. V was pared by 5 bases and J by 1 base, with 8 bases of the junction left unmatched. This CDR3 contains 16 residues. The CDR3 DNA sequence: TGTGCCAGCAGTCCCATATGGACAGGGGAGAACACTGAAGCTTTCTTT. Its protein is CASSPIWTGENTEAFF.

J is TRBJ2-1 and V is TRBV7-3; 15 bases match TRBD2. The CDR3 length is 15 residues. Trimming removed 5 bases from V and 10 bases from J; junction bases left unmatched: 6. From germline, CDR1 is SGHTA and CDR2 FQGTGA. The CDR3 DNA sequence: TGTGCCAGCAGCACGGGACTAGCGGGAGGAGGGGAGCAGTTCTTC. Translated, it gives CASSTGLAGGGEQFF.

The rearrangement joins TRBV27 to TRBJ1-1, with D perhaps TRBD1 (6 bases). Germline values: CDR1 MNHEY, CDR2 SMNVEV (reference sequence). The V and J ends lost 6 bases and 1 base respectively, with 9 bases between them. This CDR3 has 13 amino acids. The CDR3 loop is CASRGQTNTEAFF. CDR3 bases: TGTGCCAGCAGAGGACAGACGAACACTGAAGCTTTCTTT.

The chain carries TRBV18 and TRBJ2-3, with 11 bases aligning to TRBD1. CDR3 length: 15 amino acids. The germline V gene encodes CDR1 KGHSH and CDR2 LQKENI. The junction had 7 bases not matched to a gene; V was cut back by 5 bases and J by 6 bases. The CDR3 coding sequence is TGTGCCAGCTCAATCCCGGGACAGGGGGTGGATACGCAGTATTTT. It yields the protein CASSIPGQGVDTQYF.

This chain uses TRBV5-6 with TRBJ1-5; D possibly corresponds to TRBD1 (6 bases). The V gene's germline CDR1 is SGHDT and CDR2 YYEEEE. This CDR3 is built from 17 residues. Trimming took off 1 base at V and 9 bases at J, with 23 bases between the two ends. CDR3 region: CASSLLARDNGRWPQHF. The CDR3 nucleotides are TGTGCCAGCAGCTTGCTCGCTCGGGACAACGGCCGATGGCCCCAGCATTTT. Full variable domain (outside the CDR3, taken from reference TRBV5-6 and TRBJ1-5): DAGVTQSPTHLIKTRGQQVTLRCSPKSGHDTVSWYQQALGQGPQFIFQYYEEEERQRGNFPDRFSGHQFPNYSSELNVNALLLGDSALYLCASSLLARDNGRWPQHFGDGTRLSIL.